Listed here is a single T cell receptor beta chain. Its target is not known. There are 17 residues in the CDR3. V was clipped by 0 bases and J by 1 base; unmatched bases: 9. Germline V gene data show CDR1 as SGDLS and CDR2 as YYNGEE. The entry originates in a study of cytomegalovirus exposure and HLA in healthy donors. Study-wide points: A later analysis linked a missense DCLRE1C variant to TCR beta V- and J-gene trimming. Most subjects' HLA-A and HLA-B alleles were reportedly predicted from TCR beta sequences. Equally common other TCR beta chains were less clonally expanded than HLA-associated ones, a later analysis found.

Both 60 Vbeta primers and 13 Jbeta primers went into the PCR. Methods used by the authors: Some 11 million of the roughly 77 million unique TCR beta chains counted in a later analysis were shared. Only in-frame clones appear in the TCRdb table, and some are missing; sequencing was by immunoSEQ multiplex PCR. The V and J calls and clone size were taken over from that table, and D and trimming were inferred from the DNA. Of some 140,000 clones listed, 80% are singletons. The sequence was obtained from a woman between 40 and 55 years old in good health and CMV-seropositive. The chain combines TRBV9 with TRBJ2-7; 8 bases fit TRBD2. Sequencing used PBMCs. CDR3 DNA sequence: TGTGCCAGCAGCGTAGGGGTGCTGCGGGAGGATTCCTACGAGCAGTACTTC. This encodes CASSVGVLREDSYEQYF.